A selection of T cell receptor beta chains follows, all from one sample in a study of blood T cell repertoires in COVID-19. Using immunoSEQ multiplex PCR, the repertoire was profiled, and TCRdb retains in-frame clones only, with some absent. Among roughly 240,000 clones listed, approximately 84% were seen once. The sample consisted of peripheral blood. These receptors were taken from a woman aged 80 or older with acute or convalescent COVID-19. CDR3s include the opening cysteine and the closing phenylalanine or tryptophan. A D gene is named only where the DNA matches it firmly. The size field is filled for only some rows; it gives once, few, many or a size class.

>TRBV5-1|few|TRBJ1-2|NA
CATKPGTGPNYGYTF
TGCGCCACTAAGCCGGGAACAGGGCCTAACTATGGCTACACCTTC
>TRBV28|NA|TRBJ2-2|NA
CASSSGQRDTGELFF
TGTGCCAGCAGTTCTGGACAGAGGGACACCGGGGAGCTGTTTTTT
>TRBV7-2|NA|TRBJ1-5|TRBD1
CASSPRTGDGQPQHF
TGTGCCAGCAGCCCGAGGACAGGGGATGGCCAGCCCCAGCATTTT
>TRBV15|NA|TRBJ1-1|TRBD1
CATSTGGTEAFF
TGTGCCACCAGTACAGGGGGCACTGAAGCTTTCTTT
>TRBV28|NA|TRBJ1-4|TRBD1
CASSNTGATNEKLFF
TGTGCCAGCAGTAATACAGGGGCAACTAATGAAAAACTGTTTTTT
>TRBV11-2|NA|TRBJ2-7|NA
CASSLGFREEPQDF
TGTGCCAGCAGCTTAGGTTTCAGGGAAGAGCCGCAGGACTTC
>TRBV2|NA|TRBJ2-5|NA
CASSDRVETQYF
TGTGCCAGCAGTGATCGGGTTGAGACCCAGTACTTC
>TRBV7-2|NA|TRBJ1-5|TRBD1
CASSLYSFPGTGRYQPQHF
TGTGCCAGCAGCTTATATTCTTTTCCTGGGACAGGGAGATATCAGCCCCAGCATTTT
>TRBV2|few|TRBJ1-6|NA
CASGRGIGSPLHF
TGTGCCAGCGGGAGAGGGATAGGTTCACCCCTCCACTTT
>TRBV9|NA|TRBJ2-3|NA
CASSDRAHSTDTQYF
TGTGCCAGCAGCGACAGGGCGCATAGCACAGATACGCAGTATTTT
>TRBV15|NA|TRBJ1-5|TRBD1
CATSSPGQGYSNQPQHF
TGTGCCACCAGCAGTCCGGGACAGGGATATAGCAATCAGCCCCAGCATTTT
>TRBV4-2|NA|TRBJ1-4|TRBD1
CASSQVGQGVNEKLFF
TGTGCCAGCAGCCAAGTGGGACAGGGGGTTAATGAAAAACTGTTTTTT
>TRBV4-3|few|TRBJ2-2|NA
CASSQGGGANTGELFF
TGCGCCAGCAGCCAAGGAGGAGGAGCGAACACCGGGGAGCTGTTTTTT
>TRBV18|NA|TRBJ2-3|NA
CASSGGAGRDTQYF
TGTGCCAGCTCCGGAGGAGCGGGCAGAGATACGCAGTATTTT
>TRBV10-3|NA|TRBJ2-7|TRBD1
CAISAGQDWYEQYF
TGTGCCATCAGTGCGGGACAGGACTGGTACGAGCAGTACTTC
>TRBV3-1/TRBV3-2|NA|TRBJ1-2|TRBD1
CASSQSRGGVYGYTF
TGTGCCAGCAGCCAAAGTCGAGGGGGCGTCTATGGCTACACCTTC
>TRBV10-3|NA|TRBJ2-3|TRBD2
CAISRGGTDTQYF
TGTGCCATCAGTCGGGGGGGGACAGATACGCAGTATTTT
>TRBV6-6|NA|TRBJ1-1|NA
CASSYQGSMNTEAFF
TGTGCCAGCAGTTACCAGGGATCCATGAACACTGAAGCTTTCTTT
>TRBV3-1/TRBV3-2|NA|TRBJ2-7|NA
CASSQANAEQYF
TGTGCCAGCAGCCAAGCTAATGCCGAGCAGTACTTC
>TRBV14|NA|TRBJ1-3|NA
CASSFQRGIGNTIYF
TGTGCCAGCAGTTTTCAGCGGGGGATAGGAAACACCATATATTTT
>TRBV6-5|few|TRBJ1-1|TRBD1
CASSYGDRGDTEAFF
TGTGCCAGCAGTTACGGGGACAGGGGGGATACTGAAGCTTTCTTT
>TRBV20-1|NA|TRBJ1-1|NA
CSATAAFF
TGCAGTGCGACAGCGGCTTTCTTT
>TRBV18|NA|TRBJ2-3|TRBD1
CASSPKNRGTDTQYF
TGTGCCAGCTCACCAAAAAACAGGGGGACAGATACGCAGTATTTT
>TRBV10-3|NA|TRBJ2-7|NA
CAISEQEFLDEQYF
TGTGCCATCAGTGAACAGGAATTCCTAGACGAGCAGTACTTC
>TRBV6-6|few|TRBJ2-3|TRBD2
CASLAGGTDTQYF
TGTGCCAGCCTAGCGGGGGGCACAGATACGCAGTATTTT
>TRBV7-8|NA|TRBJ2-5|TRBD2
CASSFRSGGAGGETQYF
TGTGCCAGCAGCTTTAGGAGCGGGGGGGCCGGCGGGGAGACCCAGTACTTC
>TRBV3-1/TRBV3-2|NA|TRBJ1-5|TRBD1
CASSQGQGRQPQHF
TGTGCCAGCAGCCAAGGACAGGGGCGTCAGCCCCAGCATTTT
>TRBV15|NA|TRBJ2-5|TRBD1
CATSRDSDRGRGTQYF
TGTGCCACCAGCAGAGATAGCGACAGGGGTAGGGGGACCCAGTACTTC
>TRBV9|NA|TRBJ1-6|NA
CASSDPVTGSGSYNSPLHF
TGTGCCAGCAGCGATCCGGTAACAGGGTCAGGCTCCTATAATTCACCCCTCCACTTT